The 14 T cell receptor beta chains presented below share a single source sample, sequenced in a study of Ad26.COV2.S vaccination and SARS-CoV-2 variants. This sample's treatment: around 19 received Ad26.COV2.S at low or high dose, single or two shots; 5 received placebo; per-sample allocation not given. Day 63 after the first vaccine or placebo injection was the time point for sampling. TCRdb keeps only in-frame clones here, not all; method: immunoSEQ multiplex PCR. The table has fewer than 900,000 clones, approximately 88% seen once; the top ten hold approximately 1.5%. The specimen comprised peripheral blood, sampled in a trial of Ad26.COV2.S vaccine versus placebo. All receptors come from a person aged 18-65 years who received the Ad26.COV2.S COVID-19 vaccine or a placebo.

V is TRBV7-9 and J is TRBJ1-1, with 9 bases lining up with TRBD1. CDR3 length: 15 residues. V was clipped by 4 bases and J by 5 bases; unmatched bases: 8. Germline CDR1 SEHNR, CDR2 FQNEAQ (reference sequence). The CDR3 nucleotides read TGTGCCAGCAGCTGGGGACAGGGAATCGAAACTGAAGCTTTCTTT. As protein: CASSWGQGIETEAFF.

The chain is built from TRBV25-1 and TRBJ1-2; 7 nucleotides line up with TRBD1. V shed 4 bases and J 7 bases; nucleotides not matched to a gene: 0. The CDR3 contains 11 residues. Germline lookup yields CDR1 MGHDK and CDR2 SYGVNS. The CDR3 DNA reads TGTGCCAGCAGTGGACAGGGTGGCTACACCTTC. Residues: CASSGQGGYTF.

The chain recombines TRBV21-1 with TRBJ1-2; the D call in the table, TRBD1, was not verified against the DNA. TRBV21-1 is flagged as a pseudogene. This CDR3 has 13 amino acids. The CDR3 DNA is TGTGCCAGCAGCAAATCAGTCTACTATGGCTACACCTTC. Protein: CASSKSVYYGYTF.

Here the CDR3 reads CASSPEPANSPLHF. The CDR3 DNA follows: TGTGCCAGCTCACCAGAACCGGCTAATTCACCCCTCCACTTT. The chain couples TRBV18 to TRBJ1-6; D call uncertain. Trimming removed 2 bases from V and 6 bases from J, with 8 bases in between. The germline V gene has CDR1 KGHSH and CDR2 LQKENI. The CDR3 is 14 residues long.

V is TRBV4-3 and J is TRBJ2-6; 7 positions match TRBD1. CDR3 length: 15 residues. Germline V gene sequence: CDR1 LGHNA, CDR2 YSLEER. J lost 4 bases, V lost 5 bases, and 5 bases had no gene match. For the CDR3, the DNA is TGCGCCAGCAGCAAGGGGACAGCCGGGGCCAACGTCCTGACTTTC. This gives the protein CASSKGTAGANVLTF.

The chain combines TRBV24-1 with TRBJ2-5; 8 bases agree with TRBD2. CDR1 and CDR2 (germline): KGHDR, SFDVKD. The junction had 4 bases not matched to a gene; V was cut back by 6 bases and J by 5 bases. This CDR3 comprises 13 residues. CDR3 amino acids: CATSIAGRETQYF. The CDR3 DNA is TGTGCCACCAGTATAGCGGGGAGGGAGACCCAGTACTTC.

This clone occurred once. The genes are TRBV10-3 and TRBJ1-5; D gene uncertain. CDR1 is ENHRY and CDR2 is SYGVKD in the germline V gene. V shed 3 bases and J shed 2 bases, with 11 bases lying between them. CDR3 length: 15 amino acids. CDR3: CAISEGPLGNQPQHF. CDR3 bases: TGTGCCATCAGTGAAGGCCCATTAGGCAATCAGCCCCAGCATTTT.

This clone occurred once. Other nucleotide sequences in the sample specify the same CDR3. The chain uses TRBV30 and TRBJ1-4; D gene ambiguous. The CDR3 covers 14 residues. V shed 0 bases and J shed 3 bases, with 8 bases lying between them. Germline V gives CDR1 GTSNPN, CDR2 SVGIG (reference sequence). The CDR3 nucleotides are TGTGCCTGGAGTGTCCTCGGAGCTAATGAAAAACTGTTTTTT. Amino acids: CAWSVLGANEKLFF.

The genes are TRBV5-4 and TRBJ2-7; 9 bases line up with TRBD1. Trimming at V came to 4 bases and at J to 3 bases, leaving 8 bases not matched to a gene. CDR3 length: 15 amino acids. Per the germline V gene, CDR1 is SGHNT and CDR2 is YYREEE (reference sequence). CDR3 residues: CASSVGTGRYYEQYF. The CDR3 DNA follows: TGTGCCAGCAGCGTGGGGACAGGGAGATACTACGAGCAGTACTTC.

The chain combines TRBV14 with TRBJ2-1; D perhaps matches TRBD2 (5 bases). V dropped 4 bases and J dropped 9 bases, with 10 bases sitting between them. This CDR3 has 12 residues. CDR1 SGHDN and CDR2 FVKESK come from the germline V gene. The CDR3 protein is CASSRGSVEQFF. The CDR3 nucleotides are TGTGCCAGCAGCCGAGGGTCTGTTGAGCAGTTCTTC.

The chain links TRBV7-9 to TRBJ2-7; TRBD2 matches at 9 bases. This CDR3 spans 15 amino acids. V was clipped by 2 bases and J by 3 bases; unmatched bases: 5. From germline, CDR1 is SEHNR and CDR2 FQNEAQ (reference sequence). In DNA, the CDR3 is TGTGCCAGCAGCTTAAGGCGGGAGGGGAGCTACGAGCAGTACTTC. It yields the protein CASSLRREGSYEQYF.

The chain recombines TRBV24-1 with TRBJ2-3; maybe TRBD2 (6 bases). V lost 4 bases and J 6 bases, leaving 16 bases between the germline ends. Germline CDR1 KGHDR, CDR2 SFDVKD. The CDR3 spans 15 residues. For the CDR3, the DNA is TGTGCCACCAGTGAAGGCGGGGCCGCGCCCGATACGCAGTATTTT. It codes for CATSEGGAAPDTQYF.

This chain joins TRBV6-5 and TRBJ2-7; D remains ambiguous. V gave up 7 bases and J gave up 3 bases, with 7 bases separating them. Germline assignment: CDR1 MNHEY and CDR2 SVGAGI. The CDR3 sequence is 11 residues long. CDR3 nucleotide sequence: TGTGCCAGCACTCTTGGCTACGAGCAGTACTTC. It codes for CASTLGYEQYF.

V and J are TRBV4-3 and TRBJ1-4, with D unresolved. CDR3 size: 15 residues. The V and J ends lost 0 bases and 5 bases respectively, with 10 bases between them. Germline CDR1 LGHNA, CDR2 YSLEER. As DNA, the CDR3 is TGCGCCAGCAGCCAAGAGGGAAGCCGGAATGAAAAACTGTTTTTT. Protein sequence: CASSQEGSRNEKLFF.